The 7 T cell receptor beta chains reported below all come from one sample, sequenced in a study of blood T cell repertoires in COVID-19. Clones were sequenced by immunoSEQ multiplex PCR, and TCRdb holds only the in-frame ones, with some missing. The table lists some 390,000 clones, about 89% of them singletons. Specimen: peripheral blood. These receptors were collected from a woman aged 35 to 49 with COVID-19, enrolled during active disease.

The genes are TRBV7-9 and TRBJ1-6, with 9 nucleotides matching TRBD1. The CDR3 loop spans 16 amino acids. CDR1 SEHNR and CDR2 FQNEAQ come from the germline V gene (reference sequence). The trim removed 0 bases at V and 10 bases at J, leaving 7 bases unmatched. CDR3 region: CASSLASGTGISPLHF. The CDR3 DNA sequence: TGTGCCAGCAGCTTAGCAAGCGGGACAGGGATATCACCCCTCCACTTT.

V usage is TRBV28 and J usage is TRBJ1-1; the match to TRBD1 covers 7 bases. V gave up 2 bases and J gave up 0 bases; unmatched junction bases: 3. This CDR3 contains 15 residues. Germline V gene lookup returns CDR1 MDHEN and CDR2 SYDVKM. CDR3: CASSLPGQLNTEAFF. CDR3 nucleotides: TGTGCCAGCAGTTTACCGGGACAGCTGAACACTGAAGCTTTCTTT.

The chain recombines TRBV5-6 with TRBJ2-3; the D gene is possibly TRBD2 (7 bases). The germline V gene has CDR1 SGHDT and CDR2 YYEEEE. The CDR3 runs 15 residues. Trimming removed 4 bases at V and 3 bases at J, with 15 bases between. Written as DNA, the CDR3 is TGTGCCAGCAGCCGGAGGGGGGGAGGTACAGATACGCAGTATTTT. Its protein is CASSRRGGGTDTQYF. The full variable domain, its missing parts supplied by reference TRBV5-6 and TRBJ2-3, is DAGVTQSPTHLIKTRGQQVTLRCSPKSGHDTVSWYQQALGQGPQFIFQYYEEEERQRGNFPDRFSGHQFPNYSSELNVNALLLGDSALYLCASSRRGGGTDTQYFGPGTRLTVL.

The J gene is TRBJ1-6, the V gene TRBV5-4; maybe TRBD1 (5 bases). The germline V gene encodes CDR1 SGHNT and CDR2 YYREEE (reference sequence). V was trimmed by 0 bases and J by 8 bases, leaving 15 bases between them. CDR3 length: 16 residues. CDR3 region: CASSLEPDTVYSPLHF. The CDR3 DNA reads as TGTGCCAGCAGCTTGGAACCGGACACGGTTTATTCACCCCTCCACTTT.

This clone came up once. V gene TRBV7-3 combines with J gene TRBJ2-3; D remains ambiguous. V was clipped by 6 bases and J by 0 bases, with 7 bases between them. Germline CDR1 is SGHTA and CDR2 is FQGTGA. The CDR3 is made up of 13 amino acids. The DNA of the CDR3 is TGTGCCAGCAGTGGCGGAAGCACAGATACGCAGTATTTT. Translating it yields CASSGGSTDTQYF.

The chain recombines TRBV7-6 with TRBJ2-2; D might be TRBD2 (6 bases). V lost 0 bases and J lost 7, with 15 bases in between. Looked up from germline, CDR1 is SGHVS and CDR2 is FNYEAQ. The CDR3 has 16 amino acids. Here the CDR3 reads CASSLAILASVGELFF. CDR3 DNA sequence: TGTGCCAGCAGCTTAGCTATACTAGCATCTGTCGGGGAGCTGTTTTTT. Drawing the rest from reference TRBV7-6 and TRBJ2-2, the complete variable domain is GAGVSQSPRYKVTKRGQDVALRCDPISGHVSLYWYRQALGQGPEFLTYFNYEAQQDKSGLPNDRFSAERPEGSISTLTIQRTEQRDSAMYRCASSLAILASVGELFFGEGSRLTVL.

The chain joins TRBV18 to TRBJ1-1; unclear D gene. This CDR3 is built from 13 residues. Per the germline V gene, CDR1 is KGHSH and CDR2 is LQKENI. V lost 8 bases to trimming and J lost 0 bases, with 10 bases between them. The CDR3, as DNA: TGTGCCAGCGTAAGCAGGTTGAACACTGAAGCTTTCTTT. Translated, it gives CASVSRLNTEAFF.